These 22 T cell receptor beta chains originate from one sample sequenced in a study of cytomegalovirus exposure and HLA in healthy donors. PCR amplification relied on 60 Vbeta primers (plus 13 Jbeta primers). Some clones are missing from TCRdb's copy, which holds only in-frame ones; the method was immunoSEQ multiplex PCR. The repertoire holds about 190,000 clones, with around 85% as singletons. Input material: PBMCs. The origin of the receptors is a man aged 18 to 35 in good health and CMV-seronegative.

The rearrangement joins TRBV10-1 to TRBJ2-7, with D possibly TRBD1 on 6 matching bases. Germline V gives CDR1 WNHNN, CDR2 SYGVQD (reference sequence). Trimming stripped 4 bases from V and 7 bases from J, with 11 bases between. The CDR3 is 12 amino acids. CDR3 in amino acids: CASSGQVGEQYF. CDR3 nucleotides: TGCGCCAGCAGTGGACAGGTCGGGGAGCAGTACTTC.

This chain uses TRBV5-1 with TRBJ2-7, with 7 bases that match TRBD1. Germline values: CDR1 SGHRS, CDR2 YFSETQ. Trimming removed 4 bases from V and 2 bases from J; junction bases left unmatched: 12. CDR3 length: 16 amino acids. CDR3 in DNA: TGCGCCAGCAGCCCCGGTTCGGACAGGTTAACCTACGAGCAGTACTTC. Residues: CASSPGSDRLTYEQYF.

This clone showed up just once. This rearrangement joins TRBV11-1 to TRBJ2-1, with 7 bases that match TRBD2. The V segment lost 5 bases and the J segment 7 bases; nucleotides outside the gene matches: 14. Per germline, CDR1 SGHAT and CDR2 FQDESV (reference sequence). This CDR3 is built from 16 residues. The CDR3 sequence is CASSLKNAGARNEQFF. CDR3 DNA sequence: TGTGCCAGCAGCCTAAAGAATGCGGGAGCGAGGAATGAGCAGTTCTTC.

The chain combines TRBV7-2 with TRBJ2-2; TRBD2 might be the D (6 bases). Trimming left V 5 bases short and J 5 bases short, with 21 bases between. The CDR3 consists of 17 residues. Germline assignment: CDR1 SGHTA and CDR2 FQGNSA. The CDR3 loop is CASSPTHQAGSTGELFF. The CDR3, as DNA: TGTGCCAGCAGCCCAACTCACCAAGCGGGTTCTACCGGGGAGCTGTTTTTT.

The V call is TRBV12-5, the J call TRBJ2-3; 7 positions agree with TRBD1. Germline V lookup: CDR1 LGHNT, CDR2 FRNRAP. CDR3 length: 13 residues. After removal of 6 bases from V and 5 bases from J, the junction contained 5 bases not matched to a gene. CDR3 bases: TGTGCTAGTGGACTGACAGGGCAAGATACGCAGTATTTT. This sequence encodes CASGLTGQDTQYF. Combining the CDR3 with reference TRBV12-5 and TRBJ2-3 gives the whole variable domain DARVTQTPRHKVTEMGQEVTMRCQPILGHNTVFWYRQTMMQGLELLAYFRNRAPLDDSGMPKDRFSAEMPDATLATLKIQPSEPRDSAVYFCASGLTGQDTQYFGPGTRLTVL.

The DNA of the CDR3 is TGTGCCAGCAGCGTGGGACTAGCGGGCGAGACCCAGTACTTC. Its translation: CASSVGLAGETQYF. This sequence joins TRBV7-9 and TRBJ2-5, with TRBD2 matching 12 bases. CDR1 and CDR2 (germline): SEHNR, FQNEAQ (reference sequence). The CDR3 consists of 14 residues. Trimming cost V 5 bases and J 5 bases; bases outside gene matches: 3.

This sequence joins TRBV6-1 and TRBJ2-5; a possible D gene is TRBD1 (6 bases). The germline V and J ends were trimmed by 1 base and 1 base, with 13 bases remaining between them. The CDR3 runs 16 residues. Germline V gene data show CDR1 as MNHNS and CDR2 as SASEGT. This CDR3 reads CASSEVGGRGQETQYF. CDR3 coding DNA: TGTGCCAGCAGTGAAGTAGGCGGCAGGGGCCAAGAGACCCAGTACTTC.

The J gene is TRBJ1-6, the V gene TRBV6-5, with TRBD1 matching over 8 bases. V shed 10 bases and J 6 bases; nucleotides not matched to a gene: 8. The CDR3 runs 14 residues. CDR1 and CDR2 (germline): MNHEY, SVGAGI. CDR3 DNA: TGTGCCATCATTCGGGACAGGAGTAATTCACCCCTCCACTTT. Translating it yields CAIIRDRSNSPLHF.

The rearrangement joins TRBV10-3 to TRBJ2-1; 9 bases map to TRBD1. Germline loops: CDR1 ENHRY, CDR2 SYGVKD. V was clipped by 10 bases and J by 3 bases; unmatched bases: 4. The CDR3 sequence is 13 residues long. CDR3 sequence reads: CATAGQGYNEQFF. The CDR3 nucleotides read TGTGCCACCGCGGGACAGGGCTACAATGAGCAGTTCTTC.

The chain has TRBV5-1 and TRBJ2-6; D is perhaps TRBD1 (5 bases). The V end was cut by 6 bases, the J end by 4 bases, with 8 bases between. The CDR3 sequence is 13 residues long. The germline CDR1 and CDR2 sequences are SGHRS and YFSETQ. The CDR3 nucleotides read TGCGCCAGCACCCCAGGGGGGGCCAACGTCCTGACTTTC. Translation: CASTPGGANVLTF.

The rearrangement joins TRBV9 to TRBJ2-1; 11 positions agree with TRBD1. Trimming removed 4 bases from V and 7 bases from J; junction bases left unmatched: 10. Germline V gene lookup returns CDR1 SGDLS and CDR2 YYNGEE. The CDR3 is 16 residues long. CDR3 amino acids: CASSIGQGAFVNEQFF. Here the CDR3 DNA reads TGTGCCAGCAGCATCGGACAGGGGGCGTTTGTGAATGAGCAGTTCTTC.

The chain has TRBV14 and TRBJ2-2; D is possibly TRBD1 (5 bases). V was shortened by 0 bases and J by 1 base, with 12 bases between the two germline ends. The CDR3 extends over 17 amino acids. The germline CDR1 and CDR2 sequences are SGHDN and FVKESK. CDR3 loop: CASSQDSFDRNTGELFF. The CDR3 coding sequence is TGTGCCAGCAGCCAAGATTCGTTTGACAGGAACACCGGGGAGCTGTTTTTT.

J is TRBJ1-5 and V is TRBV4-3; D is unresolved. Germline CDR1 reads LGHNA; CDR2 reads YSLEER. Trimming took 1 base from V and 7 from J, leaving 14 bases between them. This CDR3 has 15 residues. CDR3 sequence reads: CASSQVTGEGQPQHF. Written as DNA, the CDR3 is TGCGCCAGCAGCCAAGTAACCGGGGAAGGGCAGCCCCAGCATTTT.

The chain uses TRBV5-6 and TRBJ2-5; weak D call: TRBD2 (6 bases). The better agreement between TRBJ2-7 and the DNA end casts doubt on the J call. The CDR3 is 15 amino acids. Germline lookup yields CDR1 SGHDT and CDR2 YYEEEE. CDR3 loop: CASSRRLGSSYEQYF. The CDR3 bases are TGTGCCAGCAGCCGCAGACTAGGGAGCTCCTACGAGCAGTACTTC.

This clone was counted only a few times. This chain joins TRBV19 and TRBJ1-4, with 7 bases that match TRBD1. Germline-derived CDR1 and CDR2 are LNHDA and SQIVND (reference sequence). The CDR3 is 16 amino acids. V shed 6 bases, J shed 5 bases, and the junction held 12 bases outside the gene matches. The CDR3: CASSPRPGTVNEKLFF. For the CDR3, the DNA is TGTGCCAGTAGCCCACGTCCCGGGACAGTCAATGAAAAACTGTTTTTT.

The CDR3 sequence: CASSRKPQGKHEKLFF. The CDR3 DNA follows: TGTGCCAGCAGCCGGAAGCCACAGGGAAAACATGAAAAACTGTTTTTT. This chain joins TRBV5-4 and TRBJ1-4, with TRBD1 as a possible D gene (6 bases). The CDR3 sequence is 16 residues long. Germline V lookup: CDR1 SGHNT, CDR2 YYREEE (reference sequence). V lost 4 bases and J 6 bases, leaving 19 bases between the germline ends.

Only one count was recorded for this clone. The chain joins TRBV7-9 to TRBJ2-7; TRBD1 aligns across 9 bases. V lost 5 bases to trimming and J lost 3 bases; unmatched junction nucleotides: 5. Per the germline V gene, CDR1 is SEHNR and CDR2 is FQNEAQ (reference sequence). This CDR3 comprises 14 residues. CDR3 bases: TGTGCCAGCAGCGGGACAGGGCCCTTCTACGAGCAGTACTTC. It yields the protein CASSGTGPFYEQYF.

The V and J genes are TRBV19 and TRBJ2-2; 7 bases align to TRBD1. The CDR3 sequence is 17 residues long. Germline V gene data show CDR1 as LNHDA and CDR2 as SQIVND (reference sequence). V gave up 7 bases and J gave up 7 bases; unmatched junction bases: 18. CDR3 nucleotide sequence: TGTGCCAGTACCACTGGTGAGACAGGGTATCATGGCGGGGAGCTGTTTTTT. Translating it yields CASTTGETGYHGGELFF.

The J gene is TRBJ2-1, the V gene TRBV5-6, with 7 bases lining up with TRBD2. The CDR3 has 16 residues. Germline loops: CDR1 SGHDT, CDR2 YYEEEE. V was clipped by 0 bases and J by 6 bases; unmatched bases: 9. CDR3 DNA: TGTGCCAGCAGCTTGGAAGGACTAGGAGGCGGCAATGAGCAGTTCTTC. Its translation: CASSLEGLGGGNEQFF.

The J gene is TRBJ2-4, the V gene TRBV13; the D gene is possibly TRBD2 (7 bases). Germline loops: CDR1 PRHDT, CDR2 FYEKMQ (reference sequence). V shed 8 bases and J shed 7 bases, with 18 bases lying between them. The CDR3 has 14 amino acids. For the CDR3, the DNA is TGTGCCAGCGGAGGGACAAGGGGAGGGAACATTCAGTACTTC. Amino acids: CASGGTRGGNIQYF.

The rearrangement uses TRBV14 and TRBJ2-5; D ambiguous. The CDR3 is 14 amino acids. Trimming removed 1 base from V and 5 bases from J, with 11 bases in between. Germline assignment: CDR1 SGHDN and CDR2 FVKESK. The CDR3 sequence is CASSQVGLMETQYF. The CDR3 bases are TGTGCCAGCAGCCAAGTGGGCCTAATGGAGACCCAGTACTTC.

This clone was counted between two and nine times. V and J are TRBV4-3 and TRBJ2-7; TRBD1 might be the D (6 bases). V lost 0 bases to trimming and J lost 2 bases, with 8 bases between them. The CDR3 extends over 14 amino acids. From germline, CDR1 is LGHNA and CDR2 YSLEER. As DNA, the CDR3 is TGCGCCAGCAGCCAAGATAACAGGGCCTACGAGCAGTACTTC. This gives the protein CASSQDNRAYEQYF.